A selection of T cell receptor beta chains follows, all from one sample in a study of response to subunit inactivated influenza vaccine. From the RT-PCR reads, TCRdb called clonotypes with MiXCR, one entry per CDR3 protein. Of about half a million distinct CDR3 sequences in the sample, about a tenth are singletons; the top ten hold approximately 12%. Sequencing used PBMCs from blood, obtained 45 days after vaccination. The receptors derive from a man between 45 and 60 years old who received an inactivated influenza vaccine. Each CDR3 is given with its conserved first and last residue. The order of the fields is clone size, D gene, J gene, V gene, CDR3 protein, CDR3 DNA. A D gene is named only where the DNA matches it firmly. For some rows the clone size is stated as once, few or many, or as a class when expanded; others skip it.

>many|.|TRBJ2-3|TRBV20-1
CSARAGRDTQYF
TGCAGTGCTAGAGCAGGGAGGGATACGCAGTATTTT
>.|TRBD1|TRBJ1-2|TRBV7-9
CASSSPGQSYGYTF
TGTGCCAGCAGCTCCCCGGGACAGAGTTATGGCTACACCTTC
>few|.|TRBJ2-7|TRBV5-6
CASSYGRLGLREQYF
TGTGCCAGCAGCTACGGACGACTAGGTTTGCGCGAGCAGTACTTC
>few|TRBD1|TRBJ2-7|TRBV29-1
CSVRGTGGSHEQYF
TGCAGCGTCCGCGGGACAGGGGGAAGCCACGAGCAGTACTTC
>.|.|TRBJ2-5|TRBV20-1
CSASLREISRETQYF
TGCAGTGCTAGTTTGCGGGAAATCTCTCGAGAGACCCAGTACTTC
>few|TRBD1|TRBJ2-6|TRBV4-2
CASSQDGQVETSGANVLTF
TGTGCCAGCAGCCAAGATGGACAGGTGGAAACCTCTGGGGCCAACGTCCTGACTTTC
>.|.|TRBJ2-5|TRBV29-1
CSVNHLNSRETQYF
TGCAGCGTTAATCACCTTAACTCCCGGGAGACCCAGTACTTC
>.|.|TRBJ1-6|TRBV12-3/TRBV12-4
CASRRTENSPLHF
TGTGCCAGCAGACGAACAGAGAATTCACCCCTCCACTTT
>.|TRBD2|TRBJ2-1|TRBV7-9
CASSPGGGASNEQFF
TGTGCCAGCAGCCCCGGGGGAGGGGCGAGCAATGAGCAGTTCTTC
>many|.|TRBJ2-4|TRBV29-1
CSATHRAKNIQYF
TGCAGCGCAACCCACAGGGCCAAAAACATTCAGTACTTC
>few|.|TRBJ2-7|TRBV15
CATSRAGFNYEQYF
TGTGCCACCAGCAGAGCTGGGTTTAACTACGAGCAGTACTTC